The 15 T cell receptor beta chains given below trace back to one sample, sequenced in a study of blood T cell repertoires in COVID-19. TCRdb's copy holds only in-frame clones and misses some; the assay was immunoSEQ multiplex PCR. The sample has around 190,000 clones, about 88% seen once; the top ten hold about 1%. Specimen: peripheral blood. These receptors came from a man aged 30-40 years with acute or convalescent COVID-19.

The V and J genes are TRBV7-9 and TRBJ2-7; D might be TRBD1 (6 bases). The CDR3 is 16 residues long. The germline V and J ends were trimmed by 5 bases and 4 bases, with 21 bases remaining between them. Germline CDR1 and CDR2: SEHNR and FQNEAQ (reference sequence). The CDR3 region has the DNA TGTGCCAGCAGCCCGTCCGGCTACAGGGCCAGGTACGAGCAGTACTTC. It codes for CASSPSGYRARYEQYF.

The gene calls are TRBV2 and TRBJ2-7; 8 bases agree with TRBD1. CDR1 and CDR2 (germline): SNHLY, FYNNEI. V gave up 6 bases and J gave up 1 base; unmatched junction bases: 8. There are 15 residues in the CDR3. CDR3 sequence reads: CASRSGTGGSYEQYF. The CDR3 DNA follows: TGTGCCAGCAGATCCGGGACAGGAGGTTCCTACGAGCAGTACTTC.

This clone was counted a single time. This chain joins TRBV19 and TRBJ2-4, with 9 bases that match TRBD2. Germline-derived CDR1 and CDR2 are LNHDA and SQIVND (reference sequence). The CDR3 loop spans 15 amino acids. After removal of 5 bases from V and 7 bases from J, the junction contained 9 bases not matched to a gene. Written as DNA, the CDR3 is TGTGCCAGTAGTTTACTAGCGGGCTCGGGGAACATTCAGTACTTC. The encoded protein is CASSLLAGSGNIQYF.

This sequence joins TRBV5-4 and TRBJ2-7, with a tentative D call TRBD2 (6 bases). This CDR3 spans 15 amino acids. Germline assignment: CDR1 SGHNT and CDR2 YYREEE (reference sequence). The ends were cut back, 3 bases at V and 3 bases at J, with 16 bases in the middle. The CDR3, as DNA: TGTGCCAGCAGCTGGGGGGAGACAAGTTACTACGAGCAGTACTTC. This sequence encodes CASSWGETSYYEQYF. The full variable domain, completed using reference TRBV5-4 and TRBJ2-7, is ETGVTQSPTHLIKTRGQQVTLRCSSQSGHNTVSWYQQALGQGPQFIFQYYREEENGRGNFPPRFSGLQFPNYSSELNVNALELDDSALYLCASSWGETSYYEQYFGPGTRLTVT.

This rearrangement joins TRBV9 to TRBJ1-1; D gene uncertain. From germline, CDR1 is SGDLS and CDR2 YYNGEE. Trimming shortened V by 0 bases and J by 5 bases, and 14 bases separated the two germline ends. The CDR3 length is 15 residues. The CDR3 DNA is TGTGCCAGCAGCGTAGCGGCGGGGTTCCATACTGAAGCTTTCTTT. Its translation: CASSVAAGFHTEAFF.

CDR3 residues: CASLQGTEAFF. The DNA of the CDR3 is TGTGCCAGTCTACAGGGGACTGAAGCTTTCTTT. J is TRBJ1-1 and V is TRBV6-5; 7 bases agree with TRBD1. The CDR3 has 11 residues. The V segment lost 9 bases and the J segment 5 bases; nucleotides outside the gene matches: 3. In germline, CDR1 is MNHEY, CDR2 SVGAGI.

This clone appeared once. The chain is built from TRBV6-4 and TRBJ2-2; D ambiguous. V was clipped by 4 bases and J by 1 base, with 10 bases between them. From germline, CDR1 is MRHNA and CDR2 SNTAGT. CDR3 length: 15 residues. Written as DNA, the CDR3 is TGTGCCAGCAGTGCTAGTAGCAAGAACACCGGGGAGCTGTTTTTT. It yields the protein CASSASSKNTGELFF.

This clone showed up just once. The chain carries TRBV3-1 (or the pseudogene TRBV3-2) and TRBJ2-3; unclear D gene. Germline V gives CDR1 LGHDT, CDR2 YNNKEL (reference sequence). The CDR3 runs 12 residues. V was clipped by 0 bases and J by 6 bases, with 4 bases between them. Written as DNA, the CDR3 is TGTGCCAGCAGCCAAGACCAGGATACGCAGTATTTT. This translates into CASSQDQDTQYF.

The chain combines TRBV5-1 with TRBJ1-6, with TRBD1 identical over 10 bases. Germline trimming cut 5 bases from V and 7 bases from J; bases unmatched to any gene: 6. CDR1 SGHRS and CDR2 YFSETQ come from the germline V gene. The CDR3 sequence is 15 residues long. CDR3 loop: CASRKGTGENSPLHF. The DNA for the CDR3 is TGCGCCAGCAGGAAAGGGACAGGGGAGAATTCACCCCTCCACTTT.

The V call is TRBV11-3, the J call TRBJ2-1; TRBD1 is a possible D gene (7 bases). Trimming shortened V by 3 bases and J by 5 bases, and 14 bases separated the two germline ends. Germline V gene data show CDR1 as SGHNT and CDR2 as YENEEA. The CDR3 has 15 residues. CDR3: CASSLAGGQHNEQFF. The DNA for the CDR3 is TGTGCCAGCAGCTTGGCCGGGGGACAGCACAATGAGCAGTTCTTC.

For the CDR3, the DNA is TGTGCCAGCAGTTCCACAGGGGAAGAGACCCAGTACTTC. It translates to CASSSTGEETQYF. V is TRBV12-3 or TRBV12-4 and J is TRBJ2-5, with 7 positions matching TRBD1. The CDR3 is made up of 13 amino acids. Trimming removed 4 bases from V and 3 bases from J; junction bases left unmatched: 2.

This rearrangement joins TRBV9 to TRBJ2-3; D is uncertain. Trimming took 4 bases from V and 4 from J, leaving 10 bases between them. Germline assignment: CDR1 SGDLS and CDR2 YYNGEE. This CDR3 is 13 amino acids long. Written as DNA, the CDR3 is TGTGCCAGCAGCACCTCTAGTTCAGATACGCAGTATTTT. Its protein product is CASSTSSSDTQYF.

This chain joins TRBV6-5 and TRBJ2-7, with D possibly matching TRBD1 (6 bases). Germline V CDR1 and CDR2: MNHEY, SVGAGI. V was trimmed by 6 bases and J by 3 bases, leaving 15 bases between them. CDR3 length equals 14 residues. The CDR3 loop reads CASRLSRDNYEQYF. The CDR3 DNA reads as TGTGCCAGCAGATTAAGCCGGGACAACTACGAGCAGTACTTC.

The chain links TRBV9 to TRBJ2-3, with 9 bases aligning to TRBD1. This CDR3 spans 15 amino acids. The V gene end was trimmed by 4 bases and the J gene end by 4 bases; junction bases not matched to a gene: 7. Per germline, CDR1 SGDLS and CDR2 YYNGEE. DNA for the CDR3: TGTGCCAGCAGCAGTATGGGACAGGGTTCAGATACGCAGTATTTT. The encoded protein is CASSSMGQGSDTQYF. The full variable domain, with the rest looked up from reference TRBV9 and TRBJ2-3, is DSGVTQTPKHLITATGQRVTLRCSPRSGDLSVYWYQQSLDQGLQFLIQYYNGEERAKGNILERFSAQQFPDLHSELNLSSLELGDSALYFCASSSMGQGSDTQYFGPGTRLTVL.

This sequence joins TRBV18 and TRBJ2-7, with a possible D match to TRBD2 (6 bases). The CDR3 has 18 residues. The V end was cut by 3 bases, the J end by 6 bases, with 27 bases between. The germline V gene has CDR1 KGHSH and CDR2 LQKENI. CDR3 residues: CASSPLNRDGGRGAEQYF. DNA for the CDR3: TGTGCCAGCTCACCTTTAAACCGGGACGGAGGGAGAGGAGCCGAGCAGTACTTC.